This passage covers 26 T cell receptor beta chains from one sample sequenced in a study of CD8 T cells in Susac syndrome. An amount of RNA that ranged from roughly 0.5 to 1 ug was reverse transcribed with random hexamers. From the immunoSEQ multiplex PCR reads, TCRdb called clonotypes with MiXCR, one entry per CDR3 protein. The sample consists of about 160,000 distinct CDR3 sequences, approximately 95% of them appearing once. Sequenced material: CD4+ T cells from PBMCs. The receptors were sampled from a human donor with multiple sclerosis.

J is TRBJ1-4 and V is TRBV30; D unresolved. Trimming took off 5 bases at V and 4 bases at J, with 14 bases between the two ends. CDR1 and CDR2 from the germline V gene are GTSNPN and SVGIG (reference sequence). The CDR3 contains 14 residues. The CDR3 loop is CAWAFGGLNEKLFF. As DNA, the CDR3 is TGTGCCTGGGCCTTTGGCGGACTTAATGAAAAACTGTTTTTT.

The chain combines TRBV6-1 with TRBJ1-5; 12 bases line up with TRBD1. After removal of 1 base from V and 7 bases from J, the junction contained 8 bases not matched to a gene. Germline-derived CDR1 and CDR2 are MNHNS and SASEGT. The CDR3 is 17 amino acids. The CDR3 sequence is CASSEGPGQGAQQPQHF. The DNA of the CDR3 is TGTGCCAGCAGTGAAGGTCCGGGACAGGGGGCTCAACAGCCCCAGCATTTT.

The chain has TRBV3-1 and TRBJ2-7; tentative D call: TRBD2 (5 bases). The CDR3 sequence is 14 residues long. Germline V gene lookup returns CDR1 LGHDT and CDR2 YNNKEL (reference sequence). Trimming removed 3 bases from V and 2 bases from J, with 11 bases in between. CDR3 in DNA: TGTGCCAGCAGCCACACGACGCGGGCCTACGAGCAGTACTTC. It encodes CASSHTTRAYEQYF.

V and J are TRBV5-4 and TRBJ2-6; TRBD1 agrees at 10 bases. Unmatched junction bases numbered 7, after V lost 0 bases and J lost 4 bases. Germline V CDR1 and CDR2: SGHNT, YYREEE (reference sequence). This CDR3 has 18 residues. DNA of the CDR3: TGTGCCAGCAGCTTGGAGGGACAGGGGTTCACCGGGGCCAACGTCCTGACTTTC. It encodes CASSLEGQGFTGANVLTF.

The CDR3 protein is CASTYAGGPDTQYF. The CDR3 DNA sequence: TGTGCCAGCACCTATGCGGGGGGGCCAGATACGCAGTATTTT. The genes are TRBV12-3 or TRBV12-4 and TRBJ2-3, with 9 bases identical to TRBD2. The CDR3 extends over 14 amino acids. Germline trimming cut 7 bases from V and 4 bases from J; bases unmatched to any gene: 6.

The CDR3 sequence is CASSRGQAGELFF. Here the CDR3 DNA reads TGTGCCAGCAGTAGGGGGCAGGCCGGGGAGCTGTTTTTT. The genes are TRBV25-1 and TRBJ2-2; 7 bases align to TRBD1. Germline CDR1 reads MGHDK; CDR2 reads SYGVNS. The CDR3 is made up of 13 amino acids. Trimming cost V 5 bases and J 6 bases; bases outside gene matches: 3.

CDR3 loop: CAISMEQGLNTEAFF. In DNA form, the CDR3 reads TGTGCCATCAGTATGGAACAGGGGTTGAACACTGAAGCTTTCTTT. The genes are TRBV10-3 and TRBJ1-1; 7 bases are a match to TRBD1. V lost 5 bases to trimming and J lost 0 bases; unmatched junction nucleotides: 6. This CDR3 has 15 residues. CDR1 ENHRY and CDR2 SYGVKD come from the germline V gene.

The chain recombines TRBV7-2 with TRBJ1-5, with D possibly TRBD1 on 5 matching bases. The CDR3 loop spans 16 amino acids. In germline, CDR1 is SGHTA, CDR2 FQGNSA. Deletions cut 6 bases from V and 1 base from J, with 16 bases between. CDR3 protein: CASSSLGLSSNQPQHF. The CDR3 nucleotides read TGTGCCAGCAGTTCCTTGGGGCTCTCAAGCAATCAGCCCCAGCATTTT.

This chain uses TRBV19 with TRBJ2-4, with D perhaps TRBD1 (6 bases). In germline, CDR1 is LNHDA, CDR2 SQIVND (reference sequence). V was cut by 4 bases and J by 0 bases, with 13 bases left in between. CDR3 length: 16 residues. DNA of the CDR3: TGTGCCAGTAGTAGAGGGGGAGAACTAGCCAAAAACATTCAGTACTTC. This encodes CASSRGGELAKNIQYF.

The chain links TRBV5-3 to TRBJ1-1; a possible D gene is TRBD1 (5 bases). TRBV5-3 is flagged as an ORF with uncertain function. The CDR3 has 13 residues. V was cut by 9 bases and J by 3 bases, with 15 bases left in between. This CDR3 reads CATTGVFDTEAFF. The CDR3 DNA reads TGTGCCACAACAGGAGTGTTCGACACTGAAGCTTTCTTT.

The chain carries TRBV3-1 and TRBJ1-1, with TRBD1 as a possible D gene (5 bases). CDR3 size: 19 residues. CDR1 and CDR2 (germline): LGHDT, YNNKEL (reference sequence). Trimming took off 1 base at V and 7 bases at J, with 28 bases between the two ends. DNA for the CDR3: TGTGCCAGCAGCCAAGCCGTTGGGCCGACCAAAGAAATGGGGGATGAAGCTTTCTTT. Its protein is CASSQAVGPTKEMGDEAFF.

The V call is TRBV7-2, the J call TRBJ2-5, with D uncertain. Deletions cut 3 bases from V and 7 bases from J, with 12 bases between. The CDR3 totals 13 residues. CDR1 and CDR2 (germline): SGHTA, FQGNSA. The CDR3 DNA reads as TGTGCCAGCAGCTTCAAGGGAAGTCTGACCCAGTACTTC. Residues: CASSFKGSLTQYF.

This clonotype was counted once. The gene calls are TRBV18 and TRBJ1-5; D not resolved. Deletions cut 2 bases from V and 0 bases from J, with 8 bases between. This CDR3 spans 15 amino acids. The germline gives CDR1 KGHSH, CDR2 LQKENI. The CDR3 coding sequence is TGTGCCAGCTCACCAGTGGGGTATAGCAATCAGCCCCAGCATTTT. Its protein product is CASSPVGYSNQPQHF.

This chain uses TRBV6-6 with TRBJ1-3, with unresolved D. Trimming removed 7 bases from V and 3 bases from J, with 10 bases in between. Per germline, CDR1 MNHNY and CDR2 SVGAGI (reference sequence). The CDR3 runs to 13 residues. The CDR3 nucleotides are TGTGCCAGCACCCCGGGCATTGGAAACACCATATATTTT. Its translation: CASTPGIGNTIYF.

This clonotype was seen just once. The chain links TRBV2 to TRBJ2-3; TRBD2 is a possible D gene (6 bases). The germline CDR1 and CDR2 sequences are SNHLY and FYNNEI. V lost 9 bases and J lost 5, with 12 bases in between. This CDR3 has 12 residues. The CDR3 DNA reads as TGTGCCAGTCGGCGGGGCGGAGATACGCAGTATTTT. Protein sequence: CASRRGGDTQYF.

This chain uses TRBV2 with TRBJ2-7; 8 positions agree with TRBD2. Trimming took 7 bases from V and 4 from J; bases not matched to a gene: 9. The CDR3 length is 14 residues. Germline lookup yields CDR1 SNHLY and CDR2 FYNNEI. CDR3 amino acids: CASTGGRGGYEQYF. Written as DNA, the CDR3 is TGTGCCAGCACTGGCGGTCGCGGGGGGTACGAGCAGTACTTC.

The chain carries TRBV6-6 and TRBJ1-1; a possible D gene is TRBD1 (5 bases). Germline loops: CDR1 MNHNY, CDR2 SVGAGI (reference sequence). Trimming left V 3 bases short and J 5 bases short, with 13 bases between. The CDR3 totals 14 residues. In nucleotides, the CDR3 is TGTGCCAGCAGTTATGGAGACAGTAGTACTGAAGCTTTCTTT. This codes for CASSYGDSSTEAFF.

The rearrangement uses TRBV7-9 and TRBJ1-5; D possibly corresponds to TRBD1 (5 bases). V was trimmed by 5 bases and J by 5 bases, leaving 10 bases between them. This CDR3 region has 13 residues. Germline lookup yields CDR1 SEHNR and CDR2 FQNEAQ (reference sequence). The DNA for the CDR3 is TGTGCCAGCAGCCCCGGACAATATCAGCCCCAGCATTTT. As protein: CASSPGQYQPQHF.

This chain connects TRBV21-1 to TRBJ1-1. TRBV21-1 constitutes a pseudogene. This CDR3 has 15 residues. The CDR3 is CASSKELKVNTEAFF. In nucleotides, the CDR3 is TGTGCCAGCAGCAAAGAACTTAAGGTGAACACTGAAGCTTTCTTT.

This clonotype was seen just once. The gene calls are TRBV24-1 and TRBJ2-2; D is perhaps TRBD1 (5 bases). This CDR3 spans 14 amino acids. Germline V gene sequence: CDR1 KGHDR, CDR2 SFDVKD. With 4 bases removed from V and 7 bases from J, the gap between germline ends came to 12 bases. The CDR3 nucleotides read TGTGCCACCAGTGACCTACAGGAGAACGGGGAGCTGTTTTTT. Translated: CATSDLQENGELFF.

The rearrangement links TRBV12-3 or TRBV12-4 to TRBJ1-1; D remains unclear. The CDR3 sequence is 14 residues long. Trimming took 4 bases from V and 10 from J, leaving 19 bases between them. The CDR3 DNA is TGTGCCAGCAGTTATCCGCCTTCCCCCCGTGGAGCTTTCTTT. Translating it yields CASSYPPSPRGAFF.

This clonotype was observed a single time. The CDR3 loop reads CASSPKGGENTEAFF. The DNA of the CDR3 is TGCGCCAGCAGCCCGAAGGGGGGGGAGAACACTGAAGCTTTCTTT. The chain has TRBV5-1 and TRBJ1-1; D might be TRBD1 (6 bases). CDR3 size: 15 residues. Trimming pared 4 bases from V and 1 base from J, leaving 14 bases between. Germline-derived CDR1 and CDR2 are SGHRS and YFSETQ.

The chain combines TRBV13 with TRBJ2-7; 7 bases fit TRBD2. V was clipped by 2 bases and J by 7 bases; unmatched bases: 11. The CDR3 runs 15 residues. CDR1 PRHDT and CDR2 FYEKMQ come from the germline V gene (reference sequence). The CDR3 region has the DNA TGTGCCAGCAGCTTATACGGCCCGGGAGGTGGGGAGCAGTACTTC. Its translation: CASSLYGPGGGEQYF.

This CDR3 is CATSRAGVSNIQYF. The CDR3 DNA sequence: TGTGCCACCAGCAGAGCTGGAGTATCAAACATTCAGTACTTC. This chain connects TRBV15 to TRBJ2-4; D is ambiguous. V was pared by 1 base and J by 6 bases, with 10 bases between. CDR3 length equals 14 residues. Germline CDR1 and CDR2: LNHNV and YYDKDF (reference sequence).

The rearrangement links TRBV6-6 to TRBJ2-1; no clear D. The CDR3 is made up of 11 amino acids. The V gene's germline CDR1 is MNHNY and CDR2 SVGAGI (reference sequence). The V and J ends lost 7 bases and 7 bases respectively, with 8 bases between them. DNA for the CDR3: TGTGCCAGCATGGAGATGAATGAGCAGTTCTTC. This gives the protein CASMEMNEQFF.

As DNA, the CDR3 is TGTGCCAGTAGGGTCGGACAGGGTGGTGGCTACACCTTC. Its translation is CASRVGQGGGYTF. The gene calls are TRBV19 and TRBJ1-2; 8 nucleotides match TRBD1. The CDR3 totals 13 residues. The germline CDR1 and CDR2 sequences are LNHDA and SQIVND (reference sequence). V was pared by 6 bases and J by 7 bases, with 7 bases of the junction left unmatched.